This T cell receptor beta chain was captured in a study of blood T cell repertoires in COVID-19. Study-level background: Sample material is recorded as cDNA or gDNA derived from T cells, B-cell-depleted T cells, or PBMCs.

Original processing methods: By means of reference gene primer amplification, nucleated cell counts were estimated. This table comes from immunoSEQ multiplex PCR, and its TCRdb copy is limited to in-frame clones, with some not included. The D gene and trimming were derived from the DNA, and the V and J assignments and clone size from that table. Counted here are roughly 230,000 clones, roughly 80% occurring once; the ten biggest clones make up roughly 3.1%. The CDR3 has 17 amino acids. Germline loops: CDR1 SGHTA, CDR2 FQGTGA. V lost 5 bases and J 9 bases, leaving 26 bases between the germline ends. This clone was seen just once. Allocation to cohorts depended on clinical history reported by the participants. Recovered status applied to Cohort 3 donors who had two consecutive negative PCRs. It also applied to those with clearance or with symptom resolution.

This chain uses TRBV7-3 with TRBJ2-1; the D gene is possibly TRBD2 (7 bases). This receptor was taken from a man aged 50-60 years who had recovered from COVID-19. Sequencing input: PBMCs or T cells enriched from blood (not recorded which). CDR3 DNA: TGTGCCAGCAGCCGCGGCGAGGCGGGGGCTATGCATGCTGAGCAGTTCTTC. Translating it yields CASSRGEAGAMHAEQFF. Full variable domain (remainder filled in from reference TRBV7-3 and TRBJ2-1): GAGVSQTPSNKVTEKGKYVELRCDPISGHTALYWYRQSLGQGPEFLIYFQGTGAADDSGLPNDRFFAVRPEGSVSTLKIQRTERGDSAVYLCASSRGEAGAMHAEQFFGPGTRLTVL.